This TCR beta chain derives from a study of T cell repertoires in cytomegalovirus infection. CDR1 is SNHLY, CDR2 FYNNEI, per germline. The CDR3 length is 14 residues. V lost 7 bases, J lost 2 bases, and 14 bases lay in between. TCRdb called the reads again in MiXCR, with one record for every CDR3 protein. The sample lists some 150,000 distinct CDR3 sequences; about 6.5% were seen once. A remark on this clonotype: A clone one base away is much larger, so this may be a read error.

The chain combines TRBV2 with TRBJ1-2, with D possibly matching TRBD1 (5 bases). Sequencing was performed on PBMCs. The TCR was taken from a human donor in good health (CMV status not recorded). Some clones in this sample may be carry-over from other donors' samples. CDR3 bases: TGTGCCAGCATCGGGCAGGACAAAAACTATGGCTACACCTTC. As protein: CASIGQDKNYGYTF.